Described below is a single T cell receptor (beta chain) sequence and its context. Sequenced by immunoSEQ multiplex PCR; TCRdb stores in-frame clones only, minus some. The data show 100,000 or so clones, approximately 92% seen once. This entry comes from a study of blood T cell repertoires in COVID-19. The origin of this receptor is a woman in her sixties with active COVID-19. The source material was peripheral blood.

The CDR3 DNA is TGCGCCAGCAGCGTCGACTCCAACCCTGGCACAGATACGCAGTATTTT. Translated: CASSVDSNPGTDTQYF. The V and J genes are TRBV5-1 and TRBJ2-3; D gene ambiguous. This CDR3 spans 16 amino acids. Germline-derived CDR1 and CDR2 are SGHRS and YFSETQ. V gave up 4 bases and J gave up 1 base, with 16 bases separating them.